Following are 12 T cell receptor beta chains from one sample sequenced in a study of T cell changes during pregnancy in multiple sclerosis. TCRdb keeps only in-frame clones here, not all; method: immunoSEQ multiplex PCR. The sample holds tens of thousands of clones, roughly 92% seen once. The sample was CD8+ T cells from peripheral blood mononuclear cells, taken before pregnancy. The source is a female donor with multiple sclerosis, enrolled in a pregnancy study.

The chain has TRBV11-2 and TRBJ2-5; 7 bases agree with TRBD1. The CDR3 spans 16 residues. Germline V gene data show CDR1 as SGHAT and CDR2 as FQNNGV. The J segment lost 5 bases and the V segment lost 4 bases, leaving 13 bases of the junction unmatched. CDR3 protein: CASSSPLTGMGETQYF. DNA for the CDR3: TGTGCCAGCAGCTCCCCACTGACAGGGATGGGTGAGACCCAGTACTTC.

The chain joins TRBV7-9 to TRBJ2-7, with TRBD2 matching 9 bases. The J segment lost 7 bases and the V segment lost 6 bases, leaving 4 bases of the junction unmatched. This CDR3 spans 12 amino acids. The germline gives CDR1 SEHNR, CDR2 FQNEAQ (reference sequence). The CDR3 sequence: CASRGAGGEQYF. DNA for the CDR3: TGTGCCAGCAGGGGGGCGGGAGGGGAGCAGTACTTC. Drawing the rest from reference TRBV7-9 and TRBJ2-7, the complete variable domain is DTGVSQNPRHKITKRGQNVTFRCDPISEHNRLYWYRQTLGQGPEFLTYFQNEAQLEKSRLLSDRFSAERPKGSFSTLEIQRTEQGDSAMYLCASRGAGGEQYFGPGTRLTVT.

The chain links TRBV5-1 to TRBJ2-1; TRBD2 agrees at 13 bases. The germline V gene encodes CDR1 SGHRS and CDR2 YFSETQ. This CDR3 has 16 amino acids. The V segment lost 0 bases and the J segment 7 bases; nucleotides outside the gene matches: 4. CDR3 loop: CASSLALGLAGNEQFF. The CDR3 DNA reads TGCGCCAGCAGCTTGGCCCTGGGACTAGCGGGAAATGAGCAGTTCTTC. Combining the CDR3 with reference TRBV5-1 and TRBJ2-1 gives the whole variable domain KAGVTQTPRYLIKTRGQQVTLSCSPISGHRSVSWYQQTPGQGLQFLFEYFSETQRNKGNFPGRFSGRQFSNSRSEMNVSTLELGDSALYLCASSLALGLAGNEQFFGPGTRLTVL.

This chain uses TRBV18 with TRBJ2-7; 9 bases map to TRBD1. CDR1 and CDR2 from the germline V gene are KGHSH and LQKENI. The CDR3 is 15 amino acids. J gave up 2 bases and V 3 bases, and 5 bases lay outside the gene matches. CDR3 in DNA: TGTGCCAGCTCACCGGGACAGGGAGGGCCCTACGAGCAGTACTTC. This encodes CASSPGQGGPYEQYF.

The gene calls are TRBV13 and TRBJ2-2; D is unclear. Trimming left V 4 bases short and J 4 bases short, with 7 bases between. The CDR3 spans 13 residues. CDR1 is PRHDT, CDR2 FYEKMQ, per germline (reference sequence). The CDR3 region is CASSSLSTGELFF. CDR3 DNA sequence: TGTGCCAGCAGCTCACTGAGCACCGGGGAGCTGTTTTTT.

A few counts support this clone. V is TRBV6-4 and J is TRBJ2-2, with 10 bases aligning to TRBD1. Germline V lookup: CDR1 MRHNA, CDR2 SNTAGT. Trimming at V came to 5 bases and at J to 6 bases, leaving 6 bases not matched to a gene. CDR3 size: 15 residues. This chain's CDR3 is CASSPGQGLAGELFF. The CDR3 coding sequence is TGTGCCAGCAGTCCGGGACAGGGGCTGGCCGGGGAGCTGTTTTTT.

This chain links TRBV2 with TRBJ2-3; TRBD1 is a possible D gene (6 bases). This CDR3 contains 14 residues. CDR1 is SNHLY and CDR2 is FYNNEI in the germline V gene. V lost 7 bases and J 0 bases, leaving 11 bases between the germline ends. CDR3 sequence reads: CASNQGLSTDTQYF. Written as DNA, the CDR3 is TGTGCCAGCAATCAGGGGCTCAGCACAGATACGCAGTATTTT.

The rearrangement links TRBV27 to TRBJ2-7; TRBD2 agrees at 8 bases. V gave up 3 bases and J gave up 5 bases; unmatched junction bases: 6. Germline loops: CDR1 MNHEY, CDR2 SMNVEV (reference sequence). The CDR3 covers 14 residues. The CDR3 reads CASSFGIAGNEQYF. CDR3 DNA: TGTGCCAGCAGTTTCGGAATAGCGGGAAACGAGCAGTACTTC.

The chain couples TRBV30 to TRBJ2-3, with D uncertain. The CDR3 spans 12 residues. The germline V and J ends were trimmed by 5 bases and 2 bases, with 8 bases remaining between them. From germline, CDR1 is GTSNPN and CDR2 SVGIG (reference sequence). The CDR3 reads CAWAANTDTQYF. In nucleotides, the CDR3 is TGTGCCTGGGCGGCCAACACAGATACGCAGTATTTT.

The chain has TRBV5-8 and TRBJ2-6; TRBD1 matches at 8 bases. This CDR3 spans 16 amino acids. Germline V gives CDR1 SGHTS, CDR2 YDEGEE. V dropped 4 bases and J dropped 2; count of bases not matched to a gene: 5. The DNA for the CDR3 is TGTGCCAGCAGCGGACAGGGTCCGGCTGGGGCCAACGTCCTGACTTTC. As protein: CASSGQGPAGANVLTF.

The chain carries TRBV28 and TRBJ1-4; possible D gene TRBD1, 5 bases. The CDR3 runs to 18 residues. V dropped 3 bases and J dropped 7 bases, with 24 bases sitting between them. Germline V gene sequence: CDR1 MDHEN, CDR2 SYDVKM. The CDR3, as DNA: TGTGCCAGCAGTTTTTTTTCTACCGGGACCGGGCGGGGTGAAAAACTGTTTTTT. Amino acid sequence: CASSFFSTGTGRGEKLFF.

The CDR3 spells CATSTPNSQRRYEQYF. For the CDR3, the DNA is TGTGCCACCAGCACCCCCAACTCTCAGAGGCGGTACGAGCAGTACTTC. The chain carries TRBV15 and TRBJ2-7; no firm D call. CDR1 and CDR2 (germline): LNHNV, YYDKDF (reference sequence). This CDR3 comprises 16 residues. Trimming left V 4 bases short and J 4 bases short, with 20 bases between.